The rows below give T cell receptor beta chains drawn from one sample of a study of T cells in Graves' hyperthyroidism and ophthalmopathy. One entry per CDR3 protein results from TCRdb running MiXCR on the multiplex PCR reads. Among about 350,000 distinct CDR3 sequences, about 14% were seen once, and the ten largest hold around 23%. The specimen was blood. The receptors originated from a woman aged 30 to 39 with Graves' hyperthyroidism. Both conserved end residues are part of each CDR3. A D gene is named only where the DNA matches it firmly. Some rows mark clone size as missing; the rest say once, few, many or name a class of expanded clone.

clone_size	j_call	v_call	d_call	cdr3_aa	cdr3_nt
NA	TRBJ2-5	TRBV6-2/TRBV6-3	NA	CASSGVPWRGIGETQYF	TGTGCCAGCAGTGGAGTACCCTGGAGAGGGATAGGAGAGACCCAGTACTTC
many	TRBJ2-3	TRBV28	NA	CASSFEGDTQYF	TGTGCCAGCAGCTTCGAAGGCGATACGCAGTATTTT
many	TRBJ1-5	TRBV20-1	NA	CSASQTSQPQHF	TGCAGTGCTAGCCAGACGAGTCAGCCCCAGCATTTT
many	TRBJ2-1	TRBV12-3/TRBV12-4	TRBD2	CASSFRTSGSYNEQFF	TGTGCCAGCAGTTTTAGGACTAGCGGCTCCTACAATGAGCAGTTCTTC
NA	TRBJ2-1	TRBV5-1	NA	CASSLESSEYNEQFF	TGCGCCAGCAGCTTGGAGTCTAGCGAATACAATGAGCAGTTCTTC
few	TRBJ2-6	TRBV12-3/TRBV12-4	TRBD2	CASSLSPSGRVRFTSGANVLTF	TGTGCCAGCAGTTTATCCCCTAGCGGGAGGGTCCGATTTACTTCTGGGGCCAACGTCCTGACTTTC
NA	TRBJ2-2	TRBV6-1	NA	CASSGLARNTGELFF	TGTGCCAGCAGTGGGTTAGCGAGGAACACCGGGGAGCTGTTTTTT
many	TRBJ1-1	TRBV12-3/TRBV12-4	NA	CASSFGGGLSRTEAFF	TGTGCCAGCAGTTTTGGGGGGGGTTTGAGTCGCACTGAAGCTTTCTTT
many	TRBJ2-3	TRBV6-1	NA	CASSGSLADTQYF	TGTGCCAGCAGCGGGAGCTTGGCAGATACGCAGTATTTT
NA	TRBJ2-7	TRBV28	TRBD2	CASNTGLAGGSYEQYF	TGTGCCAGCAACACGGGACTAGCGGGGGGGAGCTACGAGCAGTACTTC
many	TRBJ1-4	TRBV6-1	TRBD1	CASRGQGAGEKLFF	TGTGCCAGCAGGGGACAGGGGGCAGGGGAAAAACTGTTTTTT
NA	TRBJ2-7	TRBV4-2	NA	CASRPDGGSYEQYF	TGTGCCAGCCGACCGGACGGAGGCTCCTACGAGCAGTACTTC
many	TRBJ1-4	TRBV28	NA	CASSLARQGSEKLFF	TGTGCCAGCAGTTTAGCCCGCCAGGGGTCTGAAAAACTGTTTTTT
few	TRBJ1-6	TRBV6-5	NA	CASSWASSYNSPLHF	TGTGCCAGCAGTTGGGCGAGCTCCTATAATTCACCCCTCCACTTT
few	TRBJ2-1	TRBV12-5	TRBD2	CASGLVPKASTSDYNEQFF	TGTGCTAGTGGTTTGGTACCAAAGGCCTCTACTAGCGACTACAATGAGCAGTTCTTC
NA	TRBJ2-5	TRBV28	NA	CASTSTTEQETQYF	TGTGCCAGCACTTCGACAACAGAACAAGAGACCCAGTACTTC
NA	TRBJ1-3	TRBV18	NA	CASSRGKDDYSGNTIYF	TGTGCCAGCTCGCGAGGGAAGGACGACTACTCTGGAAACACCATATATTTT
NA	TRBJ2-7	TRBV7-2	NA	CASRPGSAEQYF	TGTGCCAGCAGGCCGGGGTCGGCCGAGCAGTACTTC
many	TRBJ1-2	TRBV28	NA	CASSLRGGSYGYTF	TGTGCCAGCAGTTTAAGGGGTGGAAGCTATGGCTACACCTTC
many	TRBJ2-2	TRBV12-3/TRBV12-4	NA	CASSTRVTGELFF	TGTGCCAGCAGCACCAGGGTAACCGGGGAGCTGTTTTTT
many	TRBJ1-5	TRBV29-1	NA	CSVGTSPNQPQHF	TGCAGCGTTGGGACATCGCCTAATCAGCCCCAGCATTTT
few	TRBJ1-2	TRBV29-1	NA	CSVLLANYGYTF	TGCAGCGTTCTCCTAGCTAACTATGGCTACACCTTC
NA	TRBJ2-1	TRBV29-1	TRBD1	CSATGLKNEQFF	TGCAGCGCGACAGGGCTTAAGAATGAGCAGTTCTTC
many	TRBJ2-5	TRBV2	TRBD2	CASSEARGLAGETQYF	TGTGCCAGCAGTGAAGCGCGCGGCCTAGCGGGAGAGACCCAGTACTTC
many	TRBJ1-1	TRBV18	NA	CASSPQEVPNTEAFF	TGTGCCAGCTCACCACAGGAGGTTCCGAACACTGAAGCTTTCTTT
many	TRBJ2-7	TRBV7-2	NA	CASTLEGPGEQYF	TGTGCCAGCACCCTTGAGGGCCCCGGGGAGCAGTACTTC
many	TRBJ2-5	TRBV7-9	NA	CASSLSGTQYF	TGTGCCAGCAGTTTATCTGGGACCCAGTACTTC
many	TRBJ2-7	TRBV7-2	NA	CASSSNLAYEQYF	TGTGCCAGCAGCTCAAACCTTGCCTACGAGCAGTACTTC
many	TRBJ1-1	TRBV7-6	NA	CASSSGPGGGTEAFF	TGTGCCAGCAGCTCAGGACCGGGAGGCGGCACTGAAGCTTTCTTT
NA	TRBJ2-2	TRBV3-1	TRBD2	CASSATSGRRDGELFF	TGTGCCAGCAGCGCGACTAGCGGGAGGAGAGACGGGGAGCTGTTTTTT
NA	TRBJ2-3	TRBV29-1	NA	CSVVASAQYF	TGCAGCGTTGTGGCCTCGGCGCAGTATTTT
many	TRBJ2-1	TRBV24-1	NA	CATMSGAEGEQFF	TGTGCCACCATGAGTGGGGCCGAGGGGGAGCAGTTCTTC
many	TRBJ2-7	TRBV2	NA	CASIGFHEQYF	TGTGCCAGCATTGGCTTTCACGAGCAGTACTTC
NA	TRBJ2-1	TRBV6-1	NA	CASTLRPQNTYNEQFF	TGTGCCAGCACCCTACGGCCACAGAATACCTACAATGAGCAGTTCTTC
NA	TRBJ2-1	TRBV29-1	NA	CSVLTDSYNEQLF	TGCAGCGTCCTGACAGACTCCTACAATGAGCAGCTCTTC
NA	TRBJ1-5	TRBV28	TRBD1	CVSSFRQGWGQPQHF	TGTGTCAGCAGTTTCAGACAGGGGTGGGGTCAGCCCCAGCATTTT
few	TRBJ1-6	TRBV5-1	NA	CASSLDGALNSPLHF	TGCGCCAGCAGCTTGGATGGGGCTCTCAATTCACCCCTCCACTTT
NA	TRBJ2-1	TRBV27	TRBD2	CASSGLAGSYNEQFF	TGTGCCAGCAGCGGACTAGCGGGTTCCTACAATGAGCAGTTCTTC
many	TRBJ2-7	TRBV7-9	NA	CASSFPPNAYEQYF	TGTGCCAGCAGCTTCCCCCCAAACGCGTACGAGCAGTACTTC
NA	TRBJ2-1	TRBV13	TRBD2	CASSLGQSGLAGVNEQFF	TGTGCCAGCAGCTTAGGCCAAAGTGGGCTAGCGGGAGTAAATGAGCAGTTCTTC
many	TRBJ2-3	TRBV10-3	TRBD2	CALGLASDTQYF	TGTGCCTTGGGACTAGCTTCAGATACGCAGTATTTT
NA	TRBJ2-2	TRBV10-3	TRBD2	CASKETGTSTGELFF	TGTGCCAGCAAAGAGACCGGGACTAGCACCGGGGAGCTGTTTTTT
NA	TRBJ2-1	TRBV6-1	NA	CASSGLAVNEQFF	TGTGCCAGCAGTGGGCTAGCAGTAAATGAGCAGTTCTTC
many	TRBJ1-4	TRBV20-1	NA	CSAKGGVINEKLFF	TGCAGTGCTAAAGGGGGAGTAATTAATGAAAAACTGTTTTTT
many	TRBJ1-1	TRBV6-1	NA	CASSYLGGTEAFF	TGTGCCAGCAGTTATTTGGGAGGCACTGAAGCTTTCTTT
few	TRBJ1-1	TRBV9	NA	CASSPFLTGNTEAFF	TGTGCCAGCAGCCCTTTTTTGACAGGAAACACTGAAGCTTTCTTT
NA	TRBJ1-3	TRBV7-6	TRBD1	CASSLELPARTGARDTIYF	TGTGCCAGCAGCTTAGAACTCCCGGCCAGGACAGGGGCTAGGGACACCATATATTTT
many	TRBJ2-1	TRBV27	NA	CASSLSGSRNNEQFF	TGTGCCAGCAGTTTGTCGGGCAGTCGGAACAATGAGCAGTTCTTC
NA	TRBJ2-7	TRBV3-1	NA	CASSQERTSSYEQYF	TGTGCCAGCAGCCAAGAGCGGACGAGCTCCTACGAGCAGTACTTC
many	TRBJ2-3	TRBV11-2	TRBD2	CASSLARERTDTQYF	TGTGCCAGCAGCTTAGCGCGGGAGAGGACAGATACGCAGTATTTT
NA	TRBJ2-2	TRBV7-3	NA	CASSIAARNTGELFF	TGTGCCAGCAGCATCGCGGCCAGGAACACCGGGGAGCTGTTTTTT
many	TRBJ2-7	TRBV27	NA	CASSLSHRSDEQYF	TGTGCCAGCAGTTTATCCCACAGGTCTGACGAGCAGTACTTC
many	TRBJ1-1	TRBV6-2/TRBV6-3	NA	CASSYYGMAFF	TGTGCCAGCAGTTACTATGGGATGGCTTTCTTT
many	TRBJ1-1	TRBV3-1	NA	CASSQVVPGRPGAFF	TGTGCCAGCAGCCAAGTCGTACCGGGACGGCCTGGGGCTTTCTTT
many	TRBJ2-7	TRBV6-1	NA	CASSLPLREQYF	TGTGCCAGCAGCCTCCCTCTGCGCGAGCAGTACTTC
many	TRBJ1-1	TRBV2	TRBD1	CASSDDRGATEAFF	TGTGCCAGCAGTGACGACAGGGGAGCCACTGAAGCTTTCTTT
NA	TRBJ2-3	TRBV20-1	TRBD2	CSARPFSGLAGVRDTQYF	TGCAGTGCGAGACCCTTTTCGGGACTAGCGGGAGTTCGTGATACGCAGTATTTT
many	TRBJ1-2	TRBV19	NA	CASSIGDIGYGYTF	TGTGCCAGTAGTATCGGCGACATAGGCTATGGCTACACCTTC
NA	TRBJ2-6	TRBV9	TRBD2	CASSVEAGGPGANVLTF	TGTGCCAGCAGCGTAGAGGCGGGAGGGCCTGGGGCCAACGTCCTGACTTTC
NA	TRBJ1-5	TRBV2	TRBD1	CASSVNDRGGTYGNQPQHF	TGTGCCAGCAGTGTGAATGACAGGGGAGGAACATATGGCAATCAGCCCCAGCATTTT